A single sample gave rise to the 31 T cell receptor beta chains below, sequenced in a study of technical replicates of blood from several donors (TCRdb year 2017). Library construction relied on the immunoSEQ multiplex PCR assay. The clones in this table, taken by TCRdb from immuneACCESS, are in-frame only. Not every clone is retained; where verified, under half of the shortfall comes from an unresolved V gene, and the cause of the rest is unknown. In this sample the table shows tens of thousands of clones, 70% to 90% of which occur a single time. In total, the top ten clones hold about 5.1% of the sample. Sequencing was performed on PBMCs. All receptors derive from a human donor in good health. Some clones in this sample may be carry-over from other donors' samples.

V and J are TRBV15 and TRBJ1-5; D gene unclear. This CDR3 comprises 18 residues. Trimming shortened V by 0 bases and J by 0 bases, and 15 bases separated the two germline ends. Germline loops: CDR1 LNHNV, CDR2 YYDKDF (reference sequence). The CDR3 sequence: CATSRDPAGGYSNQPQHF. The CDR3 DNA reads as TGTGCCACCAGCAGAGATCCCGCGGGAGGGTATAGCAATCAGCCCCAGCATTTT.

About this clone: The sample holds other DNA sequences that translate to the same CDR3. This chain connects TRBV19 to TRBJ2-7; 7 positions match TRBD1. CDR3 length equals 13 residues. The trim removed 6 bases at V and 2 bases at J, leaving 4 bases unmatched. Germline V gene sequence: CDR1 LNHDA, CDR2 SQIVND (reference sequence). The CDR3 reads CASSNTGAYEQYF. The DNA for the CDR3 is TGTGCCAGTAGCAATACAGGGGCCTACGAGCAGTACTTC.

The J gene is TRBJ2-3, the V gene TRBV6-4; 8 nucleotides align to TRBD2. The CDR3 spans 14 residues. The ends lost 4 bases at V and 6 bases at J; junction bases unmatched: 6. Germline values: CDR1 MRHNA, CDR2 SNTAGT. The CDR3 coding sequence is TGTGCCAGCAGTGTGAACGGGGGGGAGGATACGCAGTATTTT. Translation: CASSVNGGEDTQYF.

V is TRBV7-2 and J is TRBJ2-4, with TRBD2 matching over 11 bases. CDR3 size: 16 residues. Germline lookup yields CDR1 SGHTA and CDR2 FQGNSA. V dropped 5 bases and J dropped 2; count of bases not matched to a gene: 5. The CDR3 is CASSISGGASKNIQYF. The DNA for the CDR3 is TGTGCCAGCAGCATTAGCGGGGGGGCCTCCAAAAACATTCAGTACTTC.

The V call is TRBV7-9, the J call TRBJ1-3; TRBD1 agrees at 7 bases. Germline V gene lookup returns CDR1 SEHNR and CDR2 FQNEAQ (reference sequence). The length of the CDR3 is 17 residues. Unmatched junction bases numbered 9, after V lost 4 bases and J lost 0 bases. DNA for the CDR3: TGTGCCAGCAGCTCATTCCCCGGGACAGTCTCTGGAAACACCATATATTTT. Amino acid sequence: CASSSFPGTVSGNTIYF.

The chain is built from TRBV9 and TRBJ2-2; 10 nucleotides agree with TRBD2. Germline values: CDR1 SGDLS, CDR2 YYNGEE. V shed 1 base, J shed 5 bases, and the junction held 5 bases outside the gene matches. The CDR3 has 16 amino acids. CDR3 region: CASSVRLAGVTGELFF. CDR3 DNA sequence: TGTGCCAGCAGCGTAAGGCTAGCGGGAGTGACCGGGGAGCTGTTTTTT.

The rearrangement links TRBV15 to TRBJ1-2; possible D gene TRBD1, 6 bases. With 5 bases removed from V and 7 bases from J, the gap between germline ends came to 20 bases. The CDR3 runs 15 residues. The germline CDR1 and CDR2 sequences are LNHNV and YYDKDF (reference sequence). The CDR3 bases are TGTGCCACCAGCTCAGGACAGACTGGAGGTCCTGGCTACACCTTC. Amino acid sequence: CATSSGQTGGPGYTF.

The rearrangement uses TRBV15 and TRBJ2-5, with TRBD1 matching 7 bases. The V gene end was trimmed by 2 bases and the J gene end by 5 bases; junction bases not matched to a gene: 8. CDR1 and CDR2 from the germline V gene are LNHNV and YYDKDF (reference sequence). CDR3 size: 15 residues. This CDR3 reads CATSRSGQDEETQYF. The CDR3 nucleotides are TGTGCCACCAGCAGATCCGGACAGGATGAGGAGACCCAGTACTTC.

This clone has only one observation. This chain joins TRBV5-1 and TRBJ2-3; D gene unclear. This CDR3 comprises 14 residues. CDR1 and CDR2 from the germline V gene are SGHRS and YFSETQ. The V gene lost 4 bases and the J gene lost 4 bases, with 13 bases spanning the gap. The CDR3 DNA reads TGCGCCAGCAGCCTAGGAAGGTCGGCAGATACGCAGTATTTT. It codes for CASSLGRSADTQYF.

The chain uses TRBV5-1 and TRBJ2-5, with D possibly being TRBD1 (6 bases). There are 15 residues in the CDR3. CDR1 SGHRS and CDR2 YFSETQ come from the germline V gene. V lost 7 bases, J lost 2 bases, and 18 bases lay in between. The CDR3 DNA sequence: TGCGCCAGCTCCACCCGGCCAGGGGCGCAAGAGACCCAGTACTTC. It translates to CASSTRPGAQETQYF.

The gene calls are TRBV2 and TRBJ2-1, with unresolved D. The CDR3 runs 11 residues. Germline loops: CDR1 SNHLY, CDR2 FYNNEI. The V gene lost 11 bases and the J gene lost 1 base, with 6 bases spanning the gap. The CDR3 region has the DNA TGTGCCGTCCAATCCTACAATGAGCAGTTCTTC. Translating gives CAVQSYNEQFF.

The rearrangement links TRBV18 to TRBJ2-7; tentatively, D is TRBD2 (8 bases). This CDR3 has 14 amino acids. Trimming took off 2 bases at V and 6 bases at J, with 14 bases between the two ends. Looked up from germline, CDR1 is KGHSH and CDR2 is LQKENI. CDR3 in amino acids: CASSPGDSGGEQYF. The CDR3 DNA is TGTGCCAGCTCACCAGGGGACAGCGGGGGCGAGCAGTACTTC.

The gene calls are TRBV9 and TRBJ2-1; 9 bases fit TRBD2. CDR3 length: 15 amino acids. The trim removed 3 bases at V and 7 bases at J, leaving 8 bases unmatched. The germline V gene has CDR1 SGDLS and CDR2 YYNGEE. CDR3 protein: CASSGRAGGGNEQFF. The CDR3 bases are TGTGCCAGCAGCGGCCGGGCGGGAGGGGGAAATGAGCAGTTCTTC.

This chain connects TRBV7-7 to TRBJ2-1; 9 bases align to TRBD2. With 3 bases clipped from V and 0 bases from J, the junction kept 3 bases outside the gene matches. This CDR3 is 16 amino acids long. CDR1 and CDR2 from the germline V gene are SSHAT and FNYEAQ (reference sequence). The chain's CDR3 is CASSLIAGDSYNEQFF. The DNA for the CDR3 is TGTGCCAGCAGCTTGATAGCGGGAGACTCCTACAATGAGCAGTTCTTC.

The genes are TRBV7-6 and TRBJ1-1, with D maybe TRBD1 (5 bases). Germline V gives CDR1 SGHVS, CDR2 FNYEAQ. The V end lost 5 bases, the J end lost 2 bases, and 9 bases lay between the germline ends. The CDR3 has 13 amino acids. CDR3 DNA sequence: TGTGCCAGCAGCAATCAGGGAAACACTGAAGCTTTCTTT. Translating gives CASSNQGNTEAFF.

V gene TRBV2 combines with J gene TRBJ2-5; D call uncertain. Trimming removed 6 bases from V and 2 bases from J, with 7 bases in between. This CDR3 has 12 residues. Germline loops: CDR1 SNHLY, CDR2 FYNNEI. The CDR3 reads CASRGLQETQYF. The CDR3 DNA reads TGTGCCAGCAGGGGCCTGCAAGAGACCCAGTACTTC.

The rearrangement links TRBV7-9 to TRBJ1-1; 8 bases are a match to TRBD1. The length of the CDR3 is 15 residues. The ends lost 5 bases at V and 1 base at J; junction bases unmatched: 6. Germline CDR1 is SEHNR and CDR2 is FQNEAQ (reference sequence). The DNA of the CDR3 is TGTGCCAGCAGCCTGGGACAGGCGGCGAACACTGAAGCTTTCTTT. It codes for CASSLGQAANTEAFF.

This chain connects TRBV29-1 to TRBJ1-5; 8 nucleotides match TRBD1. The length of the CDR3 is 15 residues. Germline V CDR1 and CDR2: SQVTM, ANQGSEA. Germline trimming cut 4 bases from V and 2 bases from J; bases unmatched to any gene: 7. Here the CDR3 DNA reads TGCAGCGTTGCCCAAGACAGGGGTGGCAATCAGCCCCAGCATTTT. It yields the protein CSVAQDRGGNQPQHF. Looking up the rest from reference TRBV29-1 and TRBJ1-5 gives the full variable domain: SAVISQKPSRDICQRGTSLTIQCQVDSQVTMMFWYRQQPGQSLTLIATANQGSEATYESGFVIDKFPISRPNLTFSTLTVSNMSPEDSSIYLCSVAQDRGGNQPQHFGDGTRLSIL.

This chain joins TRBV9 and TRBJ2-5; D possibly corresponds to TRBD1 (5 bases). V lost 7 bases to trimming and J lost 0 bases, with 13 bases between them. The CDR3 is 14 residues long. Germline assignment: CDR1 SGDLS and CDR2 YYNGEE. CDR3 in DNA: TGTGCCAGCGTTGACAGCGTCCACCAAGAGACCCAGTACTTC. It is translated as CASVDSVHQETQYF.

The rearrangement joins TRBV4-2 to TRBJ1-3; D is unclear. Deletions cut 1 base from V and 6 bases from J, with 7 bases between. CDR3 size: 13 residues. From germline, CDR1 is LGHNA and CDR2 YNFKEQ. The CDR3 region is CASSQVLENTIYF. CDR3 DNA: TGTGCCAGCAGCCAAGTACTTGAAAACACCATATATTTT.

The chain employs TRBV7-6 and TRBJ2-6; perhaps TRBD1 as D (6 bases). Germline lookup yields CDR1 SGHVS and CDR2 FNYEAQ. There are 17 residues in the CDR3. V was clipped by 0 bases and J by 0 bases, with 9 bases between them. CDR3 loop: CASSLADSVSGANVLTF. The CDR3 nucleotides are TGTGCCAGCAGCTTAGCGGACAGCGTCTCTGGGGCCAACGTCCTGACTTTC. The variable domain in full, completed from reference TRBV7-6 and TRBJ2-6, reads GAGVSQSPRYKVTKRGQDVALRCDPISGHVSLYWYRQALGQGPEFLTYFNYEAQQDKSGLPNDRFSAERPEGSISTLTIQRTEQRDSAMYRCASSLADSVSGANVLTFGAGSRLTVL.

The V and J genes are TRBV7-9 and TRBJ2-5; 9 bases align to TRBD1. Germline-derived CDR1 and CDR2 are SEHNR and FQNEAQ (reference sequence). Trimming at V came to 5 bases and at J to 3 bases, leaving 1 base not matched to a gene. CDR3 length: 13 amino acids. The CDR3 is CASSDRGEETQYF. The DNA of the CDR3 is TGTGCCAGCAGCGACAGGGGGGAAGAGACCCAGTACTTC.

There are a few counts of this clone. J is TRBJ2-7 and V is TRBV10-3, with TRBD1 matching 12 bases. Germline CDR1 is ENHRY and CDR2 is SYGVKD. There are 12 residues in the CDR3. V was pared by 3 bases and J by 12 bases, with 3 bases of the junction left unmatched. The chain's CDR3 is CAISEGTGGRYF. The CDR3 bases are TGTGCCATCAGTGAAGGGACAGGGGGCCGGTACTTC.

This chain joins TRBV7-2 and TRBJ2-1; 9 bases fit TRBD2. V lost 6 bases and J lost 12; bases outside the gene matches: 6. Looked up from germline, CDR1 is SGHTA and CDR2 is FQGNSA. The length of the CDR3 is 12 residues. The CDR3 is CASSPSGGMQFF. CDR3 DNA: TGTGCCAGCAGTCCAAGCGGGGGGATGCAGTTCTTC.

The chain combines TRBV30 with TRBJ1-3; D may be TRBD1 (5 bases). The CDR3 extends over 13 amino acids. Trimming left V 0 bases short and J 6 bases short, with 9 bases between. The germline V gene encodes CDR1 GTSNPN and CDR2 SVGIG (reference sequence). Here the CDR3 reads CAWSVQGANTIYF. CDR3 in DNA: TGTGCCTGGAGTGTCCAGGGTGCAAACACCATATATTTT.

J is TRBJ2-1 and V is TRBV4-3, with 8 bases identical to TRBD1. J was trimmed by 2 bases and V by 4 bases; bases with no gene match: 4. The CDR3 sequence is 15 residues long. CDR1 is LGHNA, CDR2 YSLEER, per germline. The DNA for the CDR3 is TGCGCCAGCAGCCCAGGACAGGGACCCTACAATGAGCAGTTCTTC. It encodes CASSPGQGPYNEQFF.

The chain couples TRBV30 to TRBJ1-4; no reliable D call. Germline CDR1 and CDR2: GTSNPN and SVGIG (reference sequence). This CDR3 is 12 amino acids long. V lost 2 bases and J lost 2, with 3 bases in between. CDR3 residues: CAWSPTNEKLFF. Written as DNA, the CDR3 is TGTGCCTGGAGTCCGACTAATGAAAAACTGTTTTTT.

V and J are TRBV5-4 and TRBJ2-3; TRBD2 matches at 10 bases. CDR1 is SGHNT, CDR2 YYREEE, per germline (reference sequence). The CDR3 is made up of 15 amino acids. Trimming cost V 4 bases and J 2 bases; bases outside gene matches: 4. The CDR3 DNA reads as TGTGCCAGCAGCGTTACTAGCGGGGCCACAGATACGCAGTATTTT. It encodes CASSVTSGATDTQYF.

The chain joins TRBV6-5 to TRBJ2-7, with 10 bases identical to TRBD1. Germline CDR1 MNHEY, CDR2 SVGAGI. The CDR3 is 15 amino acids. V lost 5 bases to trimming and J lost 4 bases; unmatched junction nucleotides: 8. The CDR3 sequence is CASSQTGGGRYEQYF. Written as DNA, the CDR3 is TGTGCCAGCAGTCAGACAGGGGGCGGGAGATACGAGCAGTACTTC.

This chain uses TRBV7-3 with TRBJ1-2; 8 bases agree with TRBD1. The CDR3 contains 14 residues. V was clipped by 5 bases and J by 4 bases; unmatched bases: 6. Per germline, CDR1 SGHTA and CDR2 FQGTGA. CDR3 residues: CASSIPGQAYGYTF. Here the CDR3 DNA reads TGTGCCAGCAGCATCCCGGGACAGGCCTATGGCTACACCTTC.

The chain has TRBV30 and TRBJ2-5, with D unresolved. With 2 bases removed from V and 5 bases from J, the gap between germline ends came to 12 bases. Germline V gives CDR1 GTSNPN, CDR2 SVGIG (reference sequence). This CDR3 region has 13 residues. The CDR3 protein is CAWSLSLQETQYF. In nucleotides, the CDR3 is TGTGCCTGGAGTCTTTCTCTCCAGGAGACCCAGTACTTC.